The 10 T cell receptor beta chains listed next were all sequenced from one sample in a study of shared clonotypes between healthy human individuals. Sequencing was performed with immunoSEQ multiplex PCR; in TCRdb, only in-frame clones are kept and a portion is missing. This sample has 2 million to 2.5 million clones; just under 95% occur once, and the top ten carry around 0.38%. Material for sequencing was naive CD4+ T cells from PBMCs. Subset noted: CD45RA+ positively selected. These receptors all come from a man aged 18 to 30 in good health. Some clones in this sample may be carry-over from other donors' samples.

The rearrangement uses TRBV5-1 and TRBJ1-1, with TRBD1 matching 7 bases. Trimming took 4 bases from V and 3 from J; bases not matched to a gene: 6. Per germline, CDR1 SGHRS and CDR2 YFSETQ. The CDR3 is 14 amino acids. The DNA of the CDR3 is TGCGCCAGCAGCCTCGACAGGGTTTACACTGAAGCTTTCTTT. It translates to CASSLDRVYTEAFF.

This chain joins TRBV28 and TRBJ1-2; 9 bases align to TRBD1. This CDR3 spans 16 amino acids. Germline CDR1 MDHEN, CDR2 SYDVKM. The V segment lost 4 bases and the J segment 7 bases; nucleotides outside the gene matches: 13. This CDR3 is CASSSNLGQGIGGYTF. In DNA, the CDR3 is TGTGCCAGCAGTTCGAACCTAGGACAGGGGATCGGTGGCTACACCTTC.

This sequence joins TRBV19 and TRBJ2-4; a possible D gene is TRBD1 (5 bases). Per the germline V gene, CDR1 is LNHDA and CDR2 is SQIVND (reference sequence). V shed 5 bases and J shed 0 bases, with 17 bases lying between them. The CDR3 has 17 residues. CDR3 residues: CASSPRRIGAAKNIQYF. The CDR3 DNA sequence: TGTGCCAGTAGTCCCAGACGGATAGGGGCAGCCAAAAACATTCAGTACTTC.

The chain uses TRBV7-2 and TRBJ2-3; 13 nucleotides agree with TRBD2. Germline V lookup: CDR1 SGHTA, CDR2 FQGNSA. J lost 2 bases, V lost 0 bases, and 5 bases had no gene match. This CDR3 comprises 18 residues. For the CDR3, the DNA is TGTGCCAGCAGCTTAGCAGCGGGACTAGCGGGAAACACAGATACGCAGTATTTT. Protein product: CASSLAAGLAGNTDTQYF.

This clone appeared a single time. The chain couples TRBV28 to TRBJ2-5; 7 bases line up with TRBD2. The CDR3 covers 18 residues. The V and J ends lost 3 bases and 4 bases, in that order; junction bases with no gene match: 17. Germline V lookup: CDR1 MDHEN, CDR2 SYDVKM. CDR3 nucleotides: TGTGCCAGCAGTTTTCCCCACCGCGGTAGCGGGTTCTTAGAGACCCAGTACTTC. This gives the protein CASSFPHRGSGFLETQYF.

The V and J genes are TRBV2 and TRBJ1-5; no clear D gene. The CDR3 is 14 residues long. Germline V gene lookup returns CDR1 SNHLY and CDR2 FYNNEI. V lost 4 bases and J lost 6, with 13 bases in between. CDR3 protein: CASSVEEGGQPQHF. CDR3 nucleotide sequence: TGTGCCAGCAGTGTAGAGGAGGGCGGTCAGCCCCAGCATTTT. The full variable domain, with the rest looked up from reference TRBV2 and TRBJ1-5, is EPEVTQTPSHQVTQMGQEVILRCVPISNHLYFYWYRQILGQKVEFLVSFYNNEISEKSEIFDDQFSVERPDGSNFTLKIRSTKLEDSAMYFCASSVEEGGQPQHFGDGTRLSIL.

The rearrangement uses TRBV29-1 and TRBJ2-7, with 7 bases matching TRBD1. J was trimmed by 5 bases and V by 3 bases; bases with no gene match: 4. Germline loops: CDR1 SQVTM, CDR2 ANQGSEA. This CDR3 contains 12 residues. Written as DNA, the CDR3 is TGCAGCGTTGACCAGGGGGTTGACGAGCAGTACTTC. As protein: CSVDQGVDEQYF.

The rearrangement uses TRBV7-8 and TRBJ1-5, with D possibly TRBD1 on 6 matching bases. V lost 3 bases, J lost 7 bases, and 19 bases lay in between. This CDR3 spans 16 amino acids. CDR1 is SGHVS, CDR2 FQNEAQ, per germline. In DNA, the CDR3 is TGTGCCAGCAGCTTGGGCGGACAGTCAGTAGGGCAGCCCCAGCATTTT. Protein product: CASSLGGQSVGQPQHF.

The chain uses TRBV5-4 and TRBJ2-1; no reliable D call. The CDR3 totals 16 residues. With 1 base removed from V and 0 bases from J, the gap between germline ends came to 11 bases. Germline CDR1 SGHNT, CDR2 YYREEE (reference sequence). CDR3 in DNA: TGTGCCAGCAGCTTGCAAGCTGCGAGCTCCTACAATGAGCAGTTCTTC. Translating gives CASSLQAASSYNEQFF.

The chain recombines TRBV27 with TRBJ2-1; D unclear. The CDR3 runs to 13 residues. CDR1 and CDR2 (germline): MNHEY, SMNVEV (reference sequence). The V end lost 11 bases, the J end lost 4 bases, and 15 bases lay between the germline ends. CDR3 nucleotide sequence: TGTGCCCGAACAGTGAGGCTTTACAATGAGCAGTTCTTC. It yields the protein CARTVRLYNEQFF.